These T cell receptor beta chains were read from a single sample in a study of blood T cell repertoires in COVID-19. Here immunoSEQ multiplex PCR was the method, and the copy in TCRdb shows in-frame clones only, minus some. The table has roughly 150,000 clones, 85% to 90% seen once. Sequences were obtained from peripheral blood. The source is a man younger than 35 with COVID-19, enrolled during active disease. Each CDR3 is given with its conserved first and last residue. The order of the fields is V gene, J gene, clone size, D gene, CDR3 DNA, CDR3 protein. The D gene is left open where the match is weak. Clone size is stated in some rows and not others, as once, few, many or a class when expanded.

>TRBV7-8|TRBJ2-1|few|-
TGTGCCAGCAGCCCCGGGAACCCTGGGGTATACAATGAGCAGTTCTTC
CASSPGNPGVYNEQFF
>TRBV13|TRBJ1-1|-|-
TGTGCCAGCAGCTTAGGAGCGGGTTCAATGAACACTGAAGCTTTCTTT
CASSLGAGSMNTEAFF
>TRBV29-1|TRBJ2-7|-|-
TGCAGCGTTGAACTCGCGGCGGAACAGTACTTC
CSVELAAEQYF
>TRBV5-4|TRBJ2-2|-|TRBD2
TGTGCCAGCAGCCCGGGACTACAGAACGGGGAGCTGTTTTTT
CASSPGLQNGELFF
>TRBV28|TRBJ1-5|-|TRBD1
TGTGCCAGCAGTTTCCTCCGACAGGGCCTCAATCAGCCCCAGCATTTT
CASSFLRQGLNQPQHF
>TRBV28|TRBJ1-6|once|-
TGTGCCAGCAGTTTGACGGGAAAGGCTTCACCCCTCCACTTT
CASSLTGKASPLHF
>TRBV18|TRBJ2-5|-|TRBD2
TGTGCCAGCTCACGGCGTGGGGGACTAGCGGAAGAGACCCAGTACTTC
CASSRRGGLAEETQYF
>TRBV30|TRBJ1-5|-|-
TGTGCCTGGGGCGGTGGGGGGACTCAGCCCCAGCATTTT
CAWGGGGTQPQHF
>TRBV4-1|TRBJ1-3|-|-
TGCGCCAGCAGCCAAGGAGGGTTCGGAAACACCATATATTTT
CASSQGGFGNTIYF
>TRBV2|TRBJ2-1|once|-
TGTGCCAGCAGTGAGCGCTGGGAGGAAGGGAATGAGCAGTTCTTC
CASSERWEEGNEQFF
>TRBV7-2|TRBJ1-3|once|TRBD1
TGTGCCAGCAGCTTGCGATGGACAGGGGGCTTTGGAAACACCATATATTTT
CASSLRWTGGFGNTIYF
>TRBV7-2|TRBJ2-3|-|-
TGTGCCAGCAGCTTAGTAGCACGGAGCACAGATACGCAGTATTTT
CASSLVARSTDTQYF
>TRBV11-2|TRBJ2-5|-|-
TGTGCCAGCAGCTTAGAAGTTCGGAGCCAAATGCCCCAAGAGACCCAGTACTTC
CASSLEVRSQMPQETQYF
>TRBV19|TRBJ2-2|-|-
TGTGCCAGTAGTATATTGACAAAGAACACCGGGGAGCTGTTTTTT
CASSILTKNTGELFF
>TRBV6-2/TRBV6-3|TRBJ1-6|-|TRBD1
TGTGCCAGCAGTTTCACGACAGGGGAATCACCCCTCCACTTT
CASSFTTGESPLHF
>TRBV6-1|TRBJ2-7|once|TRBD1
TGTGCCAGCAGTGTCTGGCTGGGACAGGGGGCCATCGAGCAGTACTTC
CASSVWLGQGAIEQYF
>TRBV7-9|TRBJ1-5|-|TRBD1
TGTGCCAGCAGCCCAGGACGGACAGGGATTGGTCAGCCCCAGCATTTT
CASSPGRTGIGQPQHF
>TRBV4-3|TRBJ2-2|-|-
TGCGCCAGCAGCCAAGGATCGGGGGGCCCGAACACCGGGGAGCTGTTTTTT
CASSQGSGGPNTGELFF
>TRBV27|TRBJ1-5|-|TRBD1
TGTGCCAGCTCCCTGAGGGGGCCTCAGCCCCAGCATTTT
CASSLRGPQPQHF
>TRBV27|TRBJ2-1|-|-
TGTGCCAGCAGTTTGCTCGGGGAAGGGCGCAATGAGCAGTTCTTC
CASSLLGEGRNEQFF
>TRBV19|TRBJ2-2|-|-
TGTGCCAGTAGTATCCAGCGGAACACCGGGGAGCTGTTTTTT
CASSIQRNTGELFF
>TRBV25-1|TRBJ2-5|few|-
TGTGCCAGCAGTGGGATTAAGTCGGACAGCCCCGAGACCCAGTACTTC
CASSGIKSDSPETQYF
>TRBV7-9|TRBJ2-2|-|TRBD2
TGTGCCAGCAACCGGGGGGTCACCGGGGAGCTGTTTTTT
CASNRGVTGELFF
>TRBV11-1|TRBJ1-2|-|TRBD1
TGTGCCAGCAGCCCCCGGGACAGTCGTTTTGCCTATGGCTACACCTTC
CASSPRDSRFAYGYTF
>TRBV14|TRBJ1-1|-|-
TGTGCCAGCAGCCGAAGATTGGGGACATACCAGATGAACACTGAAGCTTTCTTT
CASSRRLGTYQMNTEAFF
>TRBV10-2|TRBJ2-3|-|TRBD1
TGCGCCAGCAAGGGACAGGGTTTTGCTACGCAGTATTTT
CASKGQGFATQYF
>TRBV28|TRBJ2-3|-|-
TGTGCCACCTACCACACAGATACGCAGTATTTT
CATYHTDTQYF
>TRBV15|TRBJ1-5|-|-
TGTGCCACCAGCAGAGTGGGGGGGACGCAGCCCCAGCATTTT
CATSRVGGTQPQHF
>TRBV19|TRBJ2-1|-|TRBD2
TGTGCCAGTAGTACTACCTCTCGGATAGCGGGAGCCGGAACCTACAATGAGCAGTTCTTC
CASSTTSRIAGAGTYNEQFF
>TRBV30|TRBJ2-7|-|-
TGTGCCTGGAGCGCCAGGGGCTACGAGCAGTACTTC
CAWSARGYEQYF
>TRBV6-2/TRBV6-3|TRBJ2-1|-|-
TGTGCCAGCAGTTTAGACTGGAGCTCCTACAATGAGCAGTTCTTC
CASSLDWSSYNEQFF
>TRBV19|TRBJ2-1|-|TRBD2
TGTGCCAGTAGTATAGTAGCGGGAGAAGTGAATGAGCAGTTCTTC
CASSIVAGEVNEQFF
>TRBV24-1|TRBJ2-7|-|TRBD1
TGTGCCACCAGTGACGATAAGGGACAGGGAAGTCCCTACGAGCAGTACTTC
CATSDDKGQGSPYEQYF
>TRBV6-2/TRBV6-3|TRBJ1-5|few|TRBD1
TGTGCCAGCAGTTACACAGGGGAGGTCCAGCCCCAGCATTTT
CASSYTGEVQPQHF
>TRBV28|TRBJ2-7|-|-
TGTGCCAGCAGTCCGGGTCTCTACGAGCAGTACTTC
CASSPGLYEQYF
>TRBV9|TRBJ2-7|-|TRBD2
TGTGCCAGCAGCGGACACCACGGGGGAGCGGGACCCTACGAGCAGTACTTC
CASSGHHGGAGPYEQYF
>TRBV20-1|TRBJ2-6|-|-
TGCAGTGCTAGTCCGTGGGCCAACGTCCTGACTTTC
CSASPWANVLTF
>TRBV9|TRBJ1-2|-|-
TGTGCCAGCAGCGTAGCTGGACAGTCAGGGGACTATGGCTACACCTTC
CASSVAGQSGDYGYTF
>TRBV11-2|TRBJ2-7|-|TRBD2
TGTGCCAGCAGCACCGGACTAGCGGACGCCTACGAGCAGTACTTC
CASSTGLADAYEQYF
>TRBV19|TRBJ2-1|-|TRBD2
TGTGCCAGTAGTACAGGGACTAGCGGCGTCGGTAATGAGCAGTTCTTC
CASSTGTSGVGNEQFF
>TRBV5-1|TRBJ2-2|-|TRBD2
TGCGCCAGCAGCCGGGGACTAGCGGGAGACCCCTACACCGGGGAGCTGTTTTTT
CASSRGLAGDPYTGELFF
>TRBV6-5|TRBJ1-1|-|-
TGTGCCAGCAGTCGTAAAGACAGGCGGCTCGAAGCTTTCTTT
CASSRKDRRLEAFF
>TRBV7-2|TRBJ2-7|-|-
TGTGCCAGCAGCTCATTGCCCCTCCACGGGGTGGAGCAGTACTTC
CASSSLPLHGVEQYF